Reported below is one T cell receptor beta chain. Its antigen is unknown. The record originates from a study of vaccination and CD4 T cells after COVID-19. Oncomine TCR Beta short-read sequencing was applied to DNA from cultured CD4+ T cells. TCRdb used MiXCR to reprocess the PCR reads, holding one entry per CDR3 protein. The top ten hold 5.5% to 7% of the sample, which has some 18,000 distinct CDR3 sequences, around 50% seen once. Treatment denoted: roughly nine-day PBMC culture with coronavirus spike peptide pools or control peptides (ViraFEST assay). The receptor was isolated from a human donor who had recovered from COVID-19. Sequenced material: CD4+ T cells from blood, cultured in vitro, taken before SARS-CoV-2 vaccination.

CDR3: CASSLGATRSSYEQYF. The DNA for the CDR3 is TGCGCCAGCAGCTTGGGGGCAACAAGAAGCTCCTACGAGCAGTACTTC. The chain combines TRBV5-1 with TRBJ2-7; D call uncertain. The length of the CDR3 is 16 residues. The germline V gene has CDR1 SGHRS and CDR2 YFSETQ. V was clipped by 0 bases and J by 0 bases, with 13 bases between them.